One sample yielded the 8 T cell receptor beta chains listed below, sequenced in a study of blood T cell repertoires in COVID-19. The method was immunoSEQ multiplex PCR; TCRdb's version includes in-frame clones alone and lacks a portion of them. The table records over 300,000 clones, about nine tenths of them present only once. The sample was PBMCs or T cells enriched from blood (not recorded which). Every receptor here comes from a young woman who had recovered from COVID-19.

The V call is TRBV7-3, the J call TRBJ2-7; 10 nucleotides line up with TRBD1. Trimming cost V 5 bases and J 6 bases; bases outside gene matches: 4. The CDR3 has 13 residues. The germline gives CDR1 SGHTA, CDR2 FQGTGA. The CDR3: CASSPGQGREQYF. CDR3 nucleotide sequence: TGTGCCAGCAGCCCGGGACAGGGGCGCGAGCAGTACTTC.

The V and J genes are TRBV28 and TRBJ1-1, with D possibly TRBD1 on 6 matching bases. Germline lookup yields CDR1 MDHEN and CDR2 SYDVKM. This CDR3 contains 14 residues. Trimming took 5 bases from V and 5 from J, leaving 15 bases between them. CDR3 amino acids: CASSPTGLWTEAFF. CDR3 coding DNA: TGTGCCAGCAGTCCGACAGGTCTGTGGACTGAAGCTTTCTTT.

This chain connects TRBV7-2 to TRBJ2-5; TRBD1 aligns across 7 bases. V was clipped by 1 base and J by 4 bases; unmatched bases: 6. CDR1 and CDR2 (germline): SGHTA, FQGNSA. The CDR3 is made up of 15 amino acids. As DNA, the CDR3 is TGTGCCAGCAGCTTAGTATGGGCAGGGGGAGAGACCCAGTACTTC. Its protein product is CASSLVWAGGETQYF.

The V and J genes are TRBV6-5 and TRBJ1-1; D not resolved. This CDR3 has 11 residues. CDR1 and CDR2 (germline): MNHEY, SVGAGI. The germline V and J ends were trimmed by 6 bases and 2 bases, with 4 bases remaining between them. The DNA for the CDR3 is TGTGCCAGCAGGAGCAACACTGAAGCTTTCTTT. This codes for CASRSNTEAFF.

The chain has TRBV3-1 (or the pseudogene TRBV3-2) and TRBJ2-7, with TRBD1 identical over 9 bases. This CDR3 spans 16 amino acids. V shed 5 bases, J shed 4 bases, and the junction held 12 bases outside the gene matches. Germline V lookup: CDR1 LGHDT, CDR2 YNNKEL (reference sequence). In DNA form, the CDR3 reads TGTGCCAGCAGCGGTTATGGACAGGGGCGGGTGTACGAGCAGTACTTC. Its protein is CASSGYGQGRVYEQYF.

The chain is built from TRBV19 and TRBJ2-5; D is possibly TRBD1 (6 bases). The CDR3 length is 15 residues. The germline CDR1 and CDR2 sequences are LNHDA and SQIVND (reference sequence). Trimming pared 4 bases from V and 2 bases from J, leaving 14 bases between. For the CDR3, the DNA is TGTGCCAGTAGTACCTTACAGGGATCGCAAGAGACCCAGTACTTC. Its translation: CASSTLQGSQETQYF. The variable domain in full, with the rest retrieved from reference TRBV19 and TRBJ2-5, is DGGITQSPKYLFRKEGQNVTLSCEQNLNHDAMYWYRQDPGQGLRLIYYSQIVNDFQKGDIAEGYSVSREKKESFPLTVTSAQKNPTAFYLCASSTLQGSQETQYFGPGTRLLVL.

The chain has TRBV5-1 and TRBJ2-2, with TRBD1 matching 10 bases. J was trimmed by 4 bases and V by 3 bases; bases with no gene match: 9. Germline V gene data show CDR1 as SGHRS and CDR2 as YFSETQ. The CDR3 has 17 residues. For the CDR3, the DNA is TGCGCCAGCAGCTGGGGGACAGGGGCCTTCGGCACCGGGGAGCTGTTTTTT. Translation: CASSWGTGAFGTGELFF.

V usage is TRBV30 and J usage is TRBJ1-4; D gene ambiguous. The CDR3 totals 12 residues. Germline loops: CDR1 GTSNPN, CDR2 SVGIG (reference sequence). V was pared by 2 bases and J by 8 bases, with 9 bases between. The CDR3 spells CAWSRSGEKLFF. Written as DNA, the CDR3 is TGTGCCTGGAGTAGATCGGGAGAAAAACTGTTTTTT.